This TCR beta chain was recovered during a study of cytomegalovirus exposure and HLA in healthy donors. Study-wide context: Sequencing of 150 million to 200 million T cells in an earlier analysis found 95 million to 120 million unique TCR beta sequences.

This PCR relied on a set of 60 Vbeta primers and 13 Jbeta primers. Per the original methods: Around 83 million unique TCR beta chains, 9 million to 12 million shared, were counted in a later analysis. Measured with immunoSEQ multiplex PCR; TCRdb has only the in-frame clones, and not every one. That table supplies the V and J calls and clone size; D and trimming were determined from the DNA. The sample gives 80,000 or so clones, 72% of which show up once; 11% is in the top ten. All donors participated as healthy donors of bone marrow. The sequencing sample was made of PBMCs. The sequence came from a woman between 35 and 50 years old in good health and CMV-seropositive.

The CDR3 nucleotides are TGTGCCAGCAGTTTAGGGGACAGCCTAAATTCACCCCTCCACTTT. Its translation: CASSLGDSLNSPLHF. The genes are TRBV28 and TRBJ1-6, with TRBD1 matching over 7 bases. Germline CDR1 and CDR2: MDHEN and SYDVKM. V was clipped by 2 bases and J by 7 bases; unmatched bases: 5. This CDR3 has 15 residues.